This TCR beta chain originates from a study of blood T cell repertoires in COVID-19. CDR3 length: 13 amino acids. Trimming cost V 0 bases and J 9 bases, with 9 bases left between them. Germline lookup yields CDR1 MGHRA and CDR2 YSYEKL. The assay was immunoSEQ multiplex PCR, and TCRdb's table has in-frame clones only and misses some. The sample holds some 200,000 clones, approximately 84% seen once. V and J are TRBV4-1 and TRBJ1-3; D is unclear. Sequencing was performed on peripheral blood. The sequence was collected from a woman aged 80 or over with COVID-19, enrolled during active disease. The CDR3 nucleotides read TGCGCCAGCAGCCAAGATTGGTGGGCCACCATATATTTT. This sequence encodes CASSQDWWATIYF.